This TCR beta chain was obtained from a study of CD8+ T cells in alopecia areata. Investigators isolated RNA and reverse transcribed it into cDNA to act as the sequencing template. Sequenced by immunoSEQ multiplex PCR; TCRdb stores in-frame clones only, minus some. This sample has more than 150,000 clones, with approximately 49% found just once. Treatment denoted: oral pan-JAK inhibitor, 5-10 mg twice daily. This CDR3 has 17 amino acids. V lost 0 bases to trimming and J lost 4 bases, with 13 bases between them. The V gene's germline CDR1 is LGHNA and CDR2 YSLEER. V and J are TRBV4-3 and TRBJ1-6, with a weak D call TRBD1 (6 bases). The sample here was CD8+ T cells sorted from blood, taken between weeks 51 and 54, from a patient treated with tofacitinib. The receptor was isolated from a human donor with alopecia areata. CDR3: CASSQDLPGEYNSPLHF. In DNA form, the CDR3 reads TGCGCCAGCAGCCAAGATCTCCCAGGGGAGTATAATTCACCCCTCCACTTT.